The 5 T cell receptor beta chains presented below share a single source sample, sequenced in a study of blood T cell repertoires in COVID-19. Libraries were prepared by immunoSEQ multiplex PCR; TCRdb keeps only in-frame clonotypes and omits some of them. The data show 110,000 to 150,000 clones, approximately 90% seen once. The sample comprised peripheral blood. All receptors derive from a man aged 55 to 69 with active or convalescent COVID-19.

The V gene is TRBV11-3, the J gene TRBJ1-2; 7 positions match TRBD1. V shed 4 bases and J 0 bases; nucleotides not matched to a gene: 14. This CDR3 has 18 amino acids. Germline assignment: CDR1 SGHNT and CDR2 YENEEA. The CDR3 region has the DNA TGTGCCAGCAGCTCTACTCATTTGACAGGGCCCACTAACTATGGCTACACCTTC. This gives the protein CASSSTHLTGPTNYGYTF.

Here the CDR3 reads CASRTDNGYTF. CDR3 coding DNA: TGTGCCAGCAGGACAGATAATGGCTACACCTTC. The chain is built from TRBV2 and TRBJ1-2, with D possibly TRBD1 on 5 matching bases. With 6 bases removed from V and 6 bases from J, the gap between germline ends came to 8 bases. The CDR3 is 11 residues long. CDR1 SNHLY and CDR2 FYNNEI come from the germline V gene.

The chain has TRBV4-1 and TRBJ2-1, with 12 bases identical to TRBD2. Trimming removed 4 bases from V and 7 bases from J; junction bases left unmatched: 8. CDR3 length equals 16 residues. The germline V gene encodes CDR1 MGHRA and CDR2 YSYEKL. The CDR3 nucleotides are TGCGCCAGCAGCCGAGGAGGACTAGCGGGACCAAATGAGCAGTTCTTC. Translated: CASSRGGLAGPNEQFF.

The V and J genes are TRBV25-1 and TRBJ1-2, with 8 bases matching TRBD1. The germline CDR1 and CDR2 sequences are MGHDK and SYGVNS. V was clipped by 4 bases and J by 4 bases; unmatched bases: 8. The CDR3 covers 15 residues. In nucleotides, the CDR3 is TGTGCCAGCAGTGGCAGGGGGCGGGTGGGCTATGGCTACACCTTC. It translates to CASSGRGRVGYGYTF.

The V call is TRBV25-1, the J call TRBJ2-7, with 10 bases lining up with TRBD1. CDR1 MGHDK and CDR2 SYGVNS come from the germline V gene. V was clipped by 6 bases and J by 6 bases; unmatched bases: 11. This CDR3 has 15 amino acids. Here the CDR3 DNA reads TGTGCCAGCAGCGACTCCGGGACAGGGGTTTTCGAGCAGTACTTC. Translation: CASSDSGTGVFEQYF.